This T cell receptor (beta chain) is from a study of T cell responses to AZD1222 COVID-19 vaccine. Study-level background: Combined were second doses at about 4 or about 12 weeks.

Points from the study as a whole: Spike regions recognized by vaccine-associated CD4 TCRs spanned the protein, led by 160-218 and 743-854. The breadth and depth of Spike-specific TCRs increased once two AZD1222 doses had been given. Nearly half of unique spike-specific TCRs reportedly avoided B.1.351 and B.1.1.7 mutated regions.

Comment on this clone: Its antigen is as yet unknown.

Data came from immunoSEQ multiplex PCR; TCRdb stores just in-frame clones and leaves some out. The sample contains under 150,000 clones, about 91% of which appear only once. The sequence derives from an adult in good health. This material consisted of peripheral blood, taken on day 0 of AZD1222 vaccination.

The chain's CDR3 is CASSQAGDTEAFF. CDR3 sequence (DNA): TGTGCCAGCAGCCAAGCCGGGGACACTGAAGCTTTCTTT. The chain joins TRBV14 to TRBJ1-1; D ambiguous. Germline V gene data show CDR1 as SGHDN and CDR2 as FVKESK. V lost 1 base to trimming and J lost 3 bases, with 6 bases between them. This CDR3 comprises 13 residues.